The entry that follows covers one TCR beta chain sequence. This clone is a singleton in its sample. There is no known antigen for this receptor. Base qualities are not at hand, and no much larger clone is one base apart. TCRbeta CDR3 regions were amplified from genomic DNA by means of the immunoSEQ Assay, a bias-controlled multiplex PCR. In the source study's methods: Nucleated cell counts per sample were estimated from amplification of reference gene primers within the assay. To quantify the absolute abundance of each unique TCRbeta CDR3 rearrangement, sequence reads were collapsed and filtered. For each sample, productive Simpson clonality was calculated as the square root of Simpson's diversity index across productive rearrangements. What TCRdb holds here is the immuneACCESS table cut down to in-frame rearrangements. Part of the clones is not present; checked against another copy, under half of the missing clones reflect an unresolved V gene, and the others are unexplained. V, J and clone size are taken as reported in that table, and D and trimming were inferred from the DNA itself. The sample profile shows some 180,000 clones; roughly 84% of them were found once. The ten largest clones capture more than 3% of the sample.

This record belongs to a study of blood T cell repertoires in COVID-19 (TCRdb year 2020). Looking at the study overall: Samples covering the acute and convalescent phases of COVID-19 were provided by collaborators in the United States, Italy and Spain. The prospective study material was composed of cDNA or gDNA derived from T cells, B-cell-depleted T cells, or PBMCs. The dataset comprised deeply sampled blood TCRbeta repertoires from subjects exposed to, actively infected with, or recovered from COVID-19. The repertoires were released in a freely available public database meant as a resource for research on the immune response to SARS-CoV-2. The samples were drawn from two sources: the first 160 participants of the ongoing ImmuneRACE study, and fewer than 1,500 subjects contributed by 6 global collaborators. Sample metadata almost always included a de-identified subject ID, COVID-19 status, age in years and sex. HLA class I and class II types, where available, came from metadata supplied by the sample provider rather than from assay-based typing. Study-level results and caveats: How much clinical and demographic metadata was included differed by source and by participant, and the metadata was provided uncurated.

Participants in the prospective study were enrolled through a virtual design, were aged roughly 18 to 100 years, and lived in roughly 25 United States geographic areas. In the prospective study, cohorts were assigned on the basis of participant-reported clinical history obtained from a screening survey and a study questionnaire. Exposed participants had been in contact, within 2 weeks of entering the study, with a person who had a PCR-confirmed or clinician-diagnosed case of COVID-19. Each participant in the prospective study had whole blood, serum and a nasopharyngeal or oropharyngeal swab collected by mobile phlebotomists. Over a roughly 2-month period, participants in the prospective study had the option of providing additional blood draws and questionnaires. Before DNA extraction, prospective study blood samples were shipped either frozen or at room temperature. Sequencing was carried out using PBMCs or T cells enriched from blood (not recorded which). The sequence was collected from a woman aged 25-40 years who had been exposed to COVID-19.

The DNA sequence is TGCGCCAGCAGCTTTAGGACTAGCGGGTCCTCCAGCTCCTACAATGAGCAGTTCTTC. This is translated as CASSFRTSGSSSSYNEQFF. The sequence joins TRBV5-1 to TRBJ2-1; TRBD2 aligns with 11 central bases. Reading the germline V gene gives CDR1 SGHRS and CDR2 YFSETQ. Here V drops 2 bases and J drops 0 bases, and the junction holds 10 bases not matched to any gene. From the cysteine through the phenylalanine, the CDR3 covers 19 amino acids. The read is trimmed to its CDR3 DNA, 57 bases read in frame from base 1.